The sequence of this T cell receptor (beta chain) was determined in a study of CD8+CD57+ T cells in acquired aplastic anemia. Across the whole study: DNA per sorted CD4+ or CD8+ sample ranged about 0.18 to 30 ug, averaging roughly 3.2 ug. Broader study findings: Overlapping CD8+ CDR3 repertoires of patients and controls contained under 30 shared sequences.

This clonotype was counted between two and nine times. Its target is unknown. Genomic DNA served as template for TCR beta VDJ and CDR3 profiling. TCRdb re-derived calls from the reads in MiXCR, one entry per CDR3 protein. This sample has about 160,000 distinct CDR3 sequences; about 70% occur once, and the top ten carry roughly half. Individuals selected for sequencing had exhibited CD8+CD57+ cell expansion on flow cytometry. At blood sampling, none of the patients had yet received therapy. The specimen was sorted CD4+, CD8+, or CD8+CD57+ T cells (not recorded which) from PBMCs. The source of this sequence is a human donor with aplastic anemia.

Here the CDR3 DNA reads TGCGCCAGCAGCTTGGCGACAGGGCACGAGCAGTACTTC. The encoded protein is CASSLATGHEQYF. The gene calls are TRBV5-1 and TRBJ2-7; 7 bases map to TRBD1. The germline CDR1 and CDR2 sequences are SGHRS and YFSETQ. The CDR3 spans 13 residues. J lost 5 bases, V lost 0 bases, and 2 bases had no gene match. The full variable domain, in which reference TRBV5-1 and TRBJ2-7 provide the parts outside the CDR3, is KAGVTQTPRYLIKTRGQQVTLSCSPISGHRSVSWYQQTPGQGLQFLFEYFSETQRNKGNFPGRFSGRQFSNSRSEMNVSTLELGDSALYLCASSLATGHEQYFGPGTRLTVT.